The rows below give T cell receptor beta chains drawn from one sample of a study of OX40 agonist ivuxolimab in advanced cancers. The method was immunoSEQ multiplex PCR; TCRdb's version includes in-frame clones alone and lacks a portion of them. This sample carries roughly 58,000 clones, around 90% of them seen once, and the ten largest clones take approximately 0.8%. The source was CD4+ or CD8+ T cells sorted from blood, collected in a trial of the OX40 agonist ivuxolimab. The source is an adult with an advanced solid tumor such as melanoma, head and neck, liver or kidney cancer. CDR3s leave out the opening cysteine and the closing phenylalanine or tryptophan.

v_call: TRBV6-5
j_call: TRBJ1-1
cdr3_aa: ASSRTGSKAF

v_call: TRBV6-5
j_call: TRBJ1-4
cdr3_aa: ASRKDGSPPEKLF

v_call: TRBV5-5
j_call: TRBJ1-2
cdr3_aa: ASSLGRGLGYT

v_call: TRBV28
j_call: TRBJ1-1
cdr3_aa: ASSRQGVVNTEAF

v_call: TRBV7-9
j_call: TRBJ1-2
cdr3_aa: ASSLLDGGFGYT

v_call: TRBV28
j_call: TRBJ2-5
cdr3_aa: ASATGGGQETQY

v_call: TRBV7-9
j_call: TRBJ2-7
cdr3_aa: ASSVYGGGSYEQY

v_call: TRBV2
j_call: TRBJ2-1
cdr3_aa: ASRNQGLSSYNEQF

v_call: TRBV29-1
j_call: TRBJ2-1
cdr3_aa: SVVVTSGRSEQF

v_call: TRBV5-1
j_call: TRBJ2-3
cdr3_aa: ASSMGTGGDTQY

v_call: TRBV19
j_call: TRBJ1-5
cdr3_aa: ASSTFGTAGRQPQH

v_call: TRBV5-1
j_call: TRBJ2-5
cdr3_aa: ASSQGLAGATQETQY

v_call: TRBV9
j_call: TRBJ2-1
cdr3_aa: ASSAGAGQDNEQF

v_call: TRBV11-3
j_call: TRBJ1-1
cdr3_aa: ASSARGGTTEAF

v_call: TRBV2
j_call: TRBJ1-1
cdr3_aa: ASSPIQGARTEAF

v_call: TRBV18
j_call: TRBJ2-1
cdr3_aa: ASSLRDDHNEQF

v_call: TRBV2
j_call: TRBJ1-5
cdr3_aa: ASSEGWTLNQPQH

v_call: TRBV7-3
j_call: TRBJ2-3
cdr3_aa: ASSRVGEWSTQY

v_call: TRBV2
j_call: TRBJ2-3
cdr3_aa: ASRDRGETQY

v_call: TRBV5-1
j_call: TRBJ2-5
cdr3_aa: ASSLGPSGETQY

v_call: TRBV7-9
j_call: TRBJ1-5
cdr3_aa: ASSLDAGQGNQPQH

v_call: TRBV30
j_call: TRBJ2-5
cdr3_aa: AWKVVAGTQY

v_call: TRBV4-1
j_call: TRBJ1-5
cdr3_aa: ASSQGVDRGNQPQH

v_call: TRBV12-5
j_call: TRBJ2-3
cdr3_aa: ASGRSNPTDTQY

v_call: TRBV4-1
j_call: TRBJ1-2
cdr3_aa: ASSQDSGPRRAYGYT

v_call: TRBV2
j_call: TRBJ2-5
cdr3_aa: ASSGLGGAGETQY

v_call: TRBV6-5
j_call: TRBJ2-7
cdr3_aa: ASKDNYEQY

v_call: TRBV29-1
j_call: TRBJ2-5
cdr3_aa: SVGVTGGGRQETQY

v_call: TRBV7-8
j_call: TRBJ1-5
cdr3_aa: ASSPGTGVAQPQH

v_call: TRBV18
j_call: TRBJ2-7
cdr3_aa: ASSPPRGQTLTYEQY

v_call: TRBV28
j_call: TRBJ2-3
cdr3_aa: ASSPILAGVVDTQY

v_call: TRBV30
j_call: TRBJ2-3
cdr3_aa: AWKLSGATDTQY

v_call: TRBV6-5
j_call: TRBJ2-3
cdr3_aa: ASRGGADTQY

v_call: TRBV2
j_call: TRBJ2-1
cdr3_aa: ASSDGIGRQF

v_call: TRBV7-9
j_call: TRBJ2-1
cdr3_aa: ASSLGGVVSYNEQF

v_call: TRBV10-3
j_call: TRBJ2-1
cdr3_aa: ATLGASGSMAEQF

v_call: TRBV6-1
j_call: TRBJ1-5
cdr3_aa: ASTDPGRGNQPQH

v_call: TRBV15
j_call: TRBJ2-4
cdr3_aa: ATSRVRQGIQY

v_call: TRBV5-4
j_call: TRBJ2-2
cdr3_aa: ASSLGRANTGELF

v_call: TRBV5-1
j_call: TRBJ1-1
cdr3_aa: ASSLGQVNTEAF

v_call: TRBV15
j_call: TRBJ1-4
cdr3_aa: ATSREGLPNEKLF

v_call: TRBV6-1
j_call: TRBJ2-5
cdr3_aa: ASSEALQLGGAGETQY

v_call: TRBV28
j_call: TRBJ1-4
cdr3_aa: ASRSTGEGSEKLF

v_call: TRBV6-5
j_call: TRBJ1-5
cdr3_aa: ASRDGTGANQPQH

v_call: TRBV2
j_call: TRBJ2-2
cdr3_aa: ASSGQMGGELF

v_call: TRBV29-1
j_call: TRBJ2-2
cdr3_aa: SVVPNTGELF

v_call: TRBV28
j_call: TRBJ1-2
cdr3_aa: ASSLSQDYGYT

v_call: TRBV30
j_call: TRBJ2-7
cdr3_aa: AWSGGFSREQY

v_call: TRBV4-1
j_call: TRBJ2-2
cdr3_aa: ASRGYRFGAGELF

v_call: TRBV5-1
j_call: TRBJ1-1
cdr3_aa: ASSFWVANTEAF

v_call: TRBV5-4
j_call: TRBJ1-1
cdr3_aa: ASSFKVSGALEAF

v_call: TRBV18
j_call: TRBJ2-2
cdr3_aa: ASSPPRDRGTGELF

v_call: TRBV2
j_call: NA
cdr3_aa: ASSPGQAFSYEQY

v_call: TRBV7-9
j_call: TRBJ2-1
cdr3_aa: ASSPTGGGRREQF

v_call: TRBV7-3
j_call: TRBJ2-2
cdr3_aa: ASSLGLSGELF

v_call: TRBV4-1
j_call: TRBJ1-1
cdr3_aa: ASSQGGGGGPTEAF

v_call: TRBV15
j_call: TRBJ2-6
cdr3_aa: ATRRTGGFSGANVLT